The clone carrying this T cell receptor beta chain appeared a few times. No antigen is known for it. This sample also contains other DNA sequences that code for the same CDR3. This entry is derived from a study of shared clonotypes between healthy human individuals. Overall study context: There were three CD4 naive, three CD4 memory, two CD8 naive and one CD8 memory plates per donor. Study-level results: Naive subsets usually exceeded memory subsets in estimated richness.

The table came from immunoSEQ multiplex PCR; TCRdb's copy has only in-frame clones and leaves some out. This table holds over a million clones, around 98% found once. The V end was cut by 3 bases, the J end by 1 base, with 7 bases between. CDR3 length equals 13 residues. Germline lookup yields CDR1 KGHSH and CDR2 LQKENI. Sequencing used naive CD4+ T cells sorted from blood. Subset: CD45RA+ positively selected. The rearrangement joins TRBV18 to TRBJ2-7, with D tentatively TRBD1 (5 bases). The sequence came from a man aged 25-40 years in good health. The CDR3 DNA is TGTGCCAGCTCACCCGCAGGGTCCTACGAGCAGTACTTC. It is translated as CASSPAGSYEQYF.